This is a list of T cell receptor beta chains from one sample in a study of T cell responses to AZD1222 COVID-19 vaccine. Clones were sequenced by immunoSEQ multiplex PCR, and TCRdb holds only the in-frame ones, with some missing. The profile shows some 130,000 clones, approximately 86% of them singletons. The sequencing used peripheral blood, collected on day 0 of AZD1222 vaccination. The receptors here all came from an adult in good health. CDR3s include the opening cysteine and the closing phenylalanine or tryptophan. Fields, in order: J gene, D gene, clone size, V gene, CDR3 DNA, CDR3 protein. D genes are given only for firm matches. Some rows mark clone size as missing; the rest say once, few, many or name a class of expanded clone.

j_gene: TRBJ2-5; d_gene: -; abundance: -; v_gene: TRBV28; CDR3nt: TGTGCCACCTCTGCGGGAAGGGAGACCCAGTACTTC; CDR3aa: CATSAGRETQYF
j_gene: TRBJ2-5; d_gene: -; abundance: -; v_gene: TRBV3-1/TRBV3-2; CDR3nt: TGTGCCAGCAGCCAAGAGGGGCCCTGGGAGACCCAGTACTTC; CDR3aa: CASSQEGPWETQYF
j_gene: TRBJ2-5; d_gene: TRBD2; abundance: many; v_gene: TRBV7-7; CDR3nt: TGTGCTAGCAGCTTAGGACCGGCCGGGGGACTAGCGGGAGAGACCCAGTACTTC; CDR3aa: CASSLGPAGGLAGETQYF
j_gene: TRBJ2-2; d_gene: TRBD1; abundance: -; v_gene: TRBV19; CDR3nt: TGTGCCACCCGGGACAGGGGAAACACCGGGGAGCTGTTTTTT; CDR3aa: CATRDRGNTGELFF
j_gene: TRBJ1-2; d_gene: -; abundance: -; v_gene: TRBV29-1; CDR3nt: TGCAGCGTTTTCCGCAGGGTATCTGGCTACACCTTC; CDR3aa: CSVFRRVSGYTF
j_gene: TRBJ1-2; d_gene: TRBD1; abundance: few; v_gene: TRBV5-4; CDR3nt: TGTGCCAGCAGCCGGGGGACAGACGAATTCTATGGCTACACCTTC; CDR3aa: CASSRGTDEFYGYTF
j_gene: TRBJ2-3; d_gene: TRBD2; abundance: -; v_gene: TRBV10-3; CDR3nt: TGTGCCATCAGTGATACGAACGGGAGGATGCCAGATACGCAGTATTTT; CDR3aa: CAISDTNGRMPDTQYF
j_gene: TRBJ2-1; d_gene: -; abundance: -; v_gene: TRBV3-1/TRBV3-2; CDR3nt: TGTGCCAGCAGCCAATTTATCGGCGGGGCCAATGAGCAGTTCTTC; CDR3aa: CASSQFIGGANEQFF
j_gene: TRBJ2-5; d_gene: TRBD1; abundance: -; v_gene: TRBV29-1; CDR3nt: TGCAGCGTCGGTCCGACAGGGGGCCAAGAGACCCAGTACTTC; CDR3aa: CSVGPTGGQETQYF
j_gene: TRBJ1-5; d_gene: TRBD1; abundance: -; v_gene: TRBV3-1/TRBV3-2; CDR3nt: TGTGCCAGCAGCCCAGGGACAGGGGGAGCGAGCAATCAGCCCCAGCATTTT; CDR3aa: CASSPGTGGASNQPQHF
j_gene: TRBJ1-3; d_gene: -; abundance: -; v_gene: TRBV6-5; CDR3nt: TGTGCCAGCAGTTACGGGCGGTCTGGAGGAAACACCATATATTTT; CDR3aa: CASSYGRSGGNTIYF
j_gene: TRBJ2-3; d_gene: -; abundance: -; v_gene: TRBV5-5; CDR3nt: TGTGCCAGCAGCTTGGGACCACCGGCGGATACGCAGTATTTT; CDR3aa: CASSLGPPADTQYF
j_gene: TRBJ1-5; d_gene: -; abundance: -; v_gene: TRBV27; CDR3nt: TGTGCCAGCAGTTTAACGGTCTCGGGCAATCAGCCCCAGCATTTT; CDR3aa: CASSLTVSGNQPQHF
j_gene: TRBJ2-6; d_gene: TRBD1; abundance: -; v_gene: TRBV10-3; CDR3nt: TGTGCCATCGGGGACACAGGGGGAGGTGGGGCCAACGTCCTGACTTTC; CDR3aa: CAIGDTGGGGANVLTF
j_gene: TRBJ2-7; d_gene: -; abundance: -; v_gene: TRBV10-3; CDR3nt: TGTGCCATCAGTGAGTGGCGACAGCTTTCCGAGCAGTACTTC; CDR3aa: CAISEWRQLSEQYF
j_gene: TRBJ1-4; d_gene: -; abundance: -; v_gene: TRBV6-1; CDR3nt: TGTGCCAGCAGTGACGGGTCTTTCAAGCAGGAAAAACTGTTTTTT; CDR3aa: CASSDGSFKQEKLFF
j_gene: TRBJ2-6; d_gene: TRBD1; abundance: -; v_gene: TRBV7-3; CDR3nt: TGTGCCAGCAGCCGGACAGGGACTGGGGCCAACGTCCTGACTTTC; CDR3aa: CASSRTGTGANVLTF
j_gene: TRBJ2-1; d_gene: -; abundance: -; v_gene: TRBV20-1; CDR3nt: TGCAGTGCTAGTGGGGGGAATGAGCAGTTCTTC; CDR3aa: CSASGGNEQFF
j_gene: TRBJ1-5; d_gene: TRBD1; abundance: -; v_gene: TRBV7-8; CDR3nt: TGTGCCAGCAGCCCCCGGGGACAGGGAAGGGTCCAGCCCCAGCATTTT; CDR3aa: CASSPRGQGRVQPQHF
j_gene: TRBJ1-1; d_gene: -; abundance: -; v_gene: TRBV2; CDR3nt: TGTGCCAGCAATTGGGCGAACACTGAAGCTTTCTTT; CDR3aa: CASNWANTEAFF
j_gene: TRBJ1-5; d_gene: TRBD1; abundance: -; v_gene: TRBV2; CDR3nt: TGTGCCAGCAGTAAGGACAGGGGAATCAATAGCAATCAGCCCCAGCATTTT; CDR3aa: CASSKDRGINSNQPQHF
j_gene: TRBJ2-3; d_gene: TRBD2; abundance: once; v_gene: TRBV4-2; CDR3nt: TGTGCCAGCAGCCAAGATCGACCCGGACTAGCGGTCACAGATACGCAGTATTTT; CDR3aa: CASSQDRPGLAVTDTQYF
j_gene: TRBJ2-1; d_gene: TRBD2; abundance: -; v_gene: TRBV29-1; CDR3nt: TGCAGCGTTGAGAGGGCGGGAGGCTTCTACAATGAGCAGTTCTTC; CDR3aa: CSVERAGGFYNEQFF
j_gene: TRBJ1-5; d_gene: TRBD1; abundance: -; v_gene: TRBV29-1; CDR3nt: TGCAGCGTTGATCCAGGGGGAAATCAGCCCCAGCATTTT; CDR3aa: CSVDPGGNQPQHF
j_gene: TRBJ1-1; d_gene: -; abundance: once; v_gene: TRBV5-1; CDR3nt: TGCGCCAGCAGCTTGGCGGGGGCCAACACTGAAGCTTTCTTT; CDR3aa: CASSLAGANTEAFF
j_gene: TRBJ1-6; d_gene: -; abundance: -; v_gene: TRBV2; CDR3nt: TGTGCCAGCAGTGGCCAGGGTGATAATTCACCCCTCCACTTT; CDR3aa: CASSGQGDNSPLHF
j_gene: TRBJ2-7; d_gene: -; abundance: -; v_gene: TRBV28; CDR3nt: TGTGCCACGGGCGAAGTGAGCTCCTACGAGCAGTACTTC; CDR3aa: CATGEVSSYEQYF
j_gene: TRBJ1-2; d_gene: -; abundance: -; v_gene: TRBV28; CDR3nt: TGTGCCAGCAGTATGGGACATGTCGGTGGCTACACCTTC; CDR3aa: CASSMGHVGGYTF
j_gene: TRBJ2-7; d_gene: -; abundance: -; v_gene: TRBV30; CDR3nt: TGTGCCTGGGGGTCGGGTGTGACCCCCTACGAGCAGTACTTC; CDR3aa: CAWGSGVTPYEQYF
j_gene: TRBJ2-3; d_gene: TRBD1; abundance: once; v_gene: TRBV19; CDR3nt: TGTGCCAGTAGTGAGGACAGGGGAGATACGCAGTATTTT; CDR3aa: CASSEDRGDTQYF
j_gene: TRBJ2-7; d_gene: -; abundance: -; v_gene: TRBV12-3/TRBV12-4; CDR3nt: TGTGCCAGCAGTTTCCAGCCTATCTACGAGCAGTACTTC; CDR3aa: CASSFQPIYEQYF
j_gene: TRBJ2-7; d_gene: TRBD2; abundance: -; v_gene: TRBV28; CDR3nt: TGTGCCAGCAGACGGACTAGCGGGAGGACCCTCTACGAGCAGTACTTC; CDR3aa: CASRRTSGRTLYEQYF
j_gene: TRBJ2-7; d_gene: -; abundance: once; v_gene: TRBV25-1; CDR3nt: TGTGCCAGCAGTGAATATGGCATCTACGAGCAGTACTTC; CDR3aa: CASSEYGIYEQYF
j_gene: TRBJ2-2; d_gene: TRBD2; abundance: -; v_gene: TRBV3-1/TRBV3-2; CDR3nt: TGTGCCAGCAGCCAGCGACTAGCGGCGAACACCGGGGAGCTGTTTTTT; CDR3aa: CASSQRLAANTGELFF
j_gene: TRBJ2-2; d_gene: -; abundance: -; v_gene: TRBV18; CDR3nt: TGTGCCAGCTCACCAGGCAGGGTAAATACTCGCACCGGGGAGCTGTTTTTT; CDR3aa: CASSPGRVNTRTGELFF
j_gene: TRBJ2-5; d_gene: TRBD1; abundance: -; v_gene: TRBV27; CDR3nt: TGTGCCAGCAGCACCCGGGACAGGGGAAAAGAGACCCAGTACTTC; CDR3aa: CASSTRDRGKETQYF
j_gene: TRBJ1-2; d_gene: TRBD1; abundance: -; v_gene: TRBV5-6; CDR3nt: TGTGCCAGCAGCTTGGCGGGACAGGTGAACTATGGCTACACCTTC; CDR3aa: CASSLAGQVNYGYTF
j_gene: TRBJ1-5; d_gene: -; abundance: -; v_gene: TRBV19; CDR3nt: TGTGCCAGTAGTATCCCCCGGGCCGTAGCAAATCAGCCCCAGCATTTT; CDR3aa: CASSIPRAVANQPQHF
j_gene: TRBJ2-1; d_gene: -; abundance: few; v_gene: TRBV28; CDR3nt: TGTGCCAGCAGTTTGGGCACAGGAACCTACAATGAGCAGTTCTTC; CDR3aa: CASSLGTGTYNEQFF
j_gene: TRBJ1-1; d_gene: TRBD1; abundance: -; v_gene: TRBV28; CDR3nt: TGTGCCAGCAGTTCGACAGGGCTCCTCACGAACACTGAAGCTTTCTTT; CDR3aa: CASSSTGLLTNTEAFF